The next 23 T cell receptor beta chains were all read from a single sample in a study of cytomegalovirus exposure and HLA in healthy donors. The protocol was immunoSEQ multiplex PCR, while the TCRdb copy is restricted to in-frame clones and leaves out a portion. The table lists some 200,000 clones, 85% to 95% of them singletons. The sample comprised PBMCs. All receptors derive from a woman aged 18-29 years in good health and CMV-seronegative.

This sequence joins TRBV11-2 and TRBJ2-3, with 9 bases aligning to TRBD2. The CDR3 has 15 residues. V shed 5 bases, J shed 2 bases, and the junction held 5 bases outside the gene matches. Germline lookup yields CDR1 SGHAT and CDR2 FQNNGV. CDR3 sequence (DNA): TGTGCCAGCAGCCTCCTAGCGGGGTTCACAGATACGCAGTATTTT. Translation gives CASSLLAGFTDTQYF.

J is TRBJ1-2 and V is TRBV6-1; TRBD1 aligns across 8 bases. This CDR3 has 14 amino acids. CDR1 is MNHNS and CDR2 is SASEGT in the germline V gene. V lost 4 bases to trimming and J lost 8 bases; unmatched junction nucleotides: 9. CDR3 coding DNA: TGTGCCAGCAGTGTCCAGGGGGCCACTGGCGGCTACACCTTC. Translating gives CASSVQGATGGYTF.

J is TRBJ1-1 and V is TRBV10-1; weak D call: TRBD1 (5 bases). CDR3 length equals 13 residues. In germline, CDR1 is WNHNN, CDR2 SYGVQD (reference sequence). V lost 6 bases and J 4 bases, leaving 12 bases between the germline ends. The CDR3 is CASSAAGATEAFF. CDR3 nucleotides: TGCGCCAGCAGCGCGGCTGGGGCCACTGAAGCTTTCTTT.

V and J are TRBV27 and TRBJ2-1; TRBD1 agrees at 7 bases. The germline gives CDR1 MNHEY, CDR2 SMNVEV (reference sequence). J gave up 5 bases and V 3 bases, and 10 bases lay outside the gene matches. The CDR3 totals 16 residues. CDR3 residues: CASSFLPTGTHNEQFF. In DNA form, the CDR3 reads TGTGCCAGCAGTTTCCTACCGACAGGGACCCACAATGAGCAGTTCTTC.

V usage is TRBV27 and J usage is TRBJ2-7; 8 bases agree with TRBD2. V lost 4 bases to trimming and J lost 3 bases; unmatched junction nucleotides: 2. Looked up from germline, CDR1 is MNHEY and CDR2 is SMNVEV (reference sequence). CDR3 length: 13 amino acids. The CDR3 loop reads CASSSGGGYEQYF. The CDR3 coding sequence is TGTGCCAGCAGTTCCGGGGGGGGCTACGAGCAGTACTTC.

The chain has TRBV18 and TRBJ2-4; possibly TRBD1 for D (5 bases). V was shortened by 3 bases and J by 7 bases, with 16 bases between the two germline ends. The CDR3 runs 15 residues. The V gene's germline CDR1 is KGHSH and CDR2 LQKENI. CDR3 loop: CASSPLGSRGNIQYF. CDR3 DNA: TGTGCCAGCTCACCCCTTGGATCAAGGGGTAACATTCAGTACTTC.

This chain uses TRBV19 with TRBJ1-1; D may be TRBD1 (6 bases). The CDR3 runs 14 residues. V was cut by 4 bases and J by 2 bases, with 11 bases left in between. Germline CDR1 LNHDA, CDR2 SQIVND (reference sequence). DNA for the CDR3: TGTGCCAGTAGTAGGGGGCACCCTAACACTGAAGCTTTCTTT. It yields the protein CASSRGHPNTEAFF.

The CDR3 sequence is CASSEDSLNTEAFF. The CDR3 DNA reads as TGTGCCAGCAGTGAAGACAGCTTGAACACTGAAGCTTTCTTT. The chain joins TRBV25-1 to TRBJ1-1, with D possibly being TRBD1 (5 bases). The CDR3 extends over 14 amino acids. Germline CDR1 MGHDK, CDR2 SYGVNS. V was clipped by 2 bases and J by 0 bases, with 7 bases between them.

V is TRBV11-2 and J is TRBJ1-1, with D unresolved. The germline CDR1 and CDR2 sequences are SGHAT and FQNNGV. V gave up 8 bases and J gave up 7 bases, with 17 bases separating them. The CDR3 runs 13 residues. CDR3 DNA: TGTGCCAGCGGATCTATCCGGAGACTTGAAGCTTTCTTT. This translates into CASGSIRRLEAFF.

This clone was found once. The J gene is TRBJ2-3, the V gene TRBV7-7, with unresolved D. The CDR3 covers 14 residues. Germline loops: CDR1 SSHAT, CDR2 FNYEAQ (reference sequence). The V end lost 2 bases, the J end lost 1 base, and 7 bases lay between the germline ends. Here the CDR3 reads CASSLTAGTDTQYF. The CDR3 bases are TGTGCCAGCAGCTTAACTGCGGGCACAGATACGCAGTATTTT.

The chain employs TRBV7-9 and TRBJ2-7; D is perhaps TRBD1 (6 bases). The CDR3 contains 16 residues. Germline CDR1 reads SEHNR; CDR2 reads FQNEAQ (reference sequence). Between the trimmed V and J ends, which lost 3 bases and 4 bases, there was a span of 19 bases. The DNA of the CDR3 is TGTGCCAGCAGCTTTTCAGGGGTGAGTCTCGAGTACGAGCAGTACTTC. It is translated as CASSFSGVSLEYEQYF.

This clone occurred once. The V and J genes are TRBV7-2 and TRBJ1-1, with D uncertain. Trimming shortened V by 4 bases and J by 6 bases, and 15 bases separated the two germline ends. This CDR3 contains 14 residues. Germline V gives CDR1 SGHTA, CDR2 FQGNSA. The CDR3 here is CASSSTRVAPEAFF. CDR3 nucleotide sequence: TGTGCCAGCAGCTCTACTCGGGTAGCTCCTGAAGCTTTCTTT.

V and J are TRBV5-4 and TRBJ2-1; no reliable D call. Germline values: CDR1 SGHNT, CDR2 YYREEE (reference sequence). Trimming cost V 0 bases and J 1 base, with 8 bases left between them. This CDR3 contains 15 residues. The CDR3 coding sequence is TGTGCCAGCAGCTTGGAGCACCCGTCCTACAATGAGCAGTTCTTC. Translation: CASSLEHPSYNEQFF.

The chain links TRBV7-9 to TRBJ1-1; possible D gene TRBD1, 6 bases. The CDR3 loop spans 12 amino acids. The germline V gene has CDR1 SEHNR and CDR2 FQNEAQ (reference sequence). Trimming took 3 bases from V and 11 from J, leaving 13 bases between them. The DNA of the CDR3 is TGTGCCAGCAGCTTCACACAGGGATCCGCTTTCTTT. As protein: CASSFTQGSAFF.

The J gene is TRBJ2-5, the V gene TRBV27, with 8 nucleotides matching TRBD1. V shed 6 bases, J shed 5 bases, and the junction held 8 bases outside the gene matches. The CDR3 is 14 residues long. Germline loops: CDR1 MNHEY, CDR2 SMNVEV (reference sequence). CDR3 loop: CASSLTGAGETQYF. The CDR3 region has the DNA TGTGCCAGCAGCCTGACAGGGGCCGGGGAGACCCAGTACTTC.

V gene TRBV30 combines with J gene TRBJ2-7; D unresolved. This CDR3 has 11 residues. The ends were cut back, 3 bases at V and 1 base at J, with 4 bases in the middle. Germline-derived CDR1 and CDR2 are GTSNPN and SVGIG (reference sequence). This CDR3 reads CAWRQSYEQYF. The CDR3 coding sequence is TGTGCCTGGAGACAGTCCTACGAGCAGTACTTC.

J is TRBJ2-4 and V is TRBV6-5; a possible D gene is TRBD1 (6 bases). Germline-derived CDR1 and CDR2 are MNHEY and SVGAGI. The CDR3 consists of 14 residues. Trimming pared 8 bases from V and 10 bases from J, leaving 21 bases between. The CDR3 protein is CASRTTKPGEIQYF. The DNA for the CDR3 is TGTGCCAGCCGTACAACCAAACCAGGGGAAATTCAGTACTTC.

V is TRBV2 and J is TRBJ2-2; possible D gene TRBD2, 6 bases. Germline-derived CDR1 and CDR2 are SNHLY and FYNNEI. Deletions cut 8 bases from V and 3 bases from J, with 13 bases between. The CDR3 loop spans 14 amino acids. CDR3 in DNA: TGTGCCAGCGGGGGGAGAGGGGACACCGGGGAGCTGTTTTTT. It translates to CASGGRGDTGELFF.

The chain has TRBV5-1 and TRBJ2-7, with 11 bases identical to TRBD2. Germline CDR1 is SGHRS and CDR2 is YFSETQ. J lost 3 bases, V lost 1 base, and 6 bases had no gene match. The CDR3 consists of 16 residues. CDR3 DNA: TGCGCCAGCAGCTTGTCCCGACTAGCGGGAAGCTACGAGCAGTACTTC. Encoded protein: CASSLSRLAGSYEQYF.

J is TRBJ2-1 and V is TRBV30, with D possibly TRBD2 on 6 matching bases. Trimming removed 4 bases from V and 0 bases from J, with 13 bases in between. The CDR3 consists of 15 residues. The germline V gene has CDR1 GTSNPN and CDR2 SVGIG (reference sequence). The CDR3 protein is CAWKVGGGSYNEQFF. As DNA, the CDR3 is TGTGCCTGGAAGGTCGGGGGAGGCTCCTACAATGAGCAGTTCTTC. Full variable domain (missing parts from reference TRBV30 and TRBJ2-1): SQTIHQWPATLVQPVGSPLSLECTVEGTSNPNLYWYRQAAGRGLQLLFYSVGIGQISSEVPQNLSASRPQDRQFILSSKKLLLSDSGFYLCAWKVGGGSYNEQFFGPGTRLTVL.

The V and J genes are TRBV19 and TRBJ1-2; D not resolved. CDR1 and CDR2 (germline): LNHDA, SQIVND (reference sequence). The CDR3 loop spans 14 amino acids. The V end was cut by 7 bases, the J end by 8 bases, with 20 bases between. CDR3 protein: CASTPGGGLVGYTF. The CDR3 DNA sequence: TGTGCCAGTACCCCGGGTGGAGGACTTGTGGGCTACACCTTC. The full variable domain, rest sourced from reference TRBV19 and TRBJ1-2, is DGGITQSPKYLFRKEGQNVTLSCEQNLNHDAMYWYRQDPGQGLRLIYYSQIVNDFQKGDIAEGYSVSREKKESFPLTVTSAQKNPTAFYLCASTPGGGLVGYTFGSGTRLTVV.

This rearrangement joins TRBV11-2 to TRBJ1-2; D not resolved. Germline V CDR1 and CDR2: SGHAT, FQNNGV. The ends were cut back, 5 bases at V and 4 bases at J, with 14 bases in the middle. The CDR3 totals 14 residues. The CDR3 bases are TGTGCCAGCAGCCCCCAGGAGGCGGGCTATGGCTACACCTTC. Its translation: CASSPQEAGYGYTF.

The rearrangement uses TRBV6-6 and TRBJ2-7, with TRBD2 identical over 11 bases. This CDR3 has 14 amino acids. V lost 4 bases to trimming and J lost 3 bases; unmatched junction nucleotides: 2. Per the germline V gene, CDR1 is MNHNY and CDR2 is SVGAGI (reference sequence). The CDR3 bases are TGTGCCAGCAGTTCACTAGCGGGGGACTACGAGCAGTACTTC. Translated, it gives CASSSLAGDYEQYF.